Each of the 7 T cell receptor beta chains below was sequenced from the same sample in a study of blood T cell repertoires in COVID-19 (dated by TCRdb to about 2020). Library creation used the immunoSEQ multiplex PCR assay. TCRdb took over this immuneACCESS table, retaining in-frame rearrangements with V and J assigned. Such tables are incomplete; in checked studies, under half of the missing clones stem from an unresolved V gene, and the remainder is unexplained. Counted in this sample were about 150,000 clones; 75% to 85% of them appeared once. About 12% of the sample rests with the top ten. The specimen was peripheral blood. These receptors came from a woman in her sixties with COVID-19, enrolled during active disease.

The gene calls are TRBV5-1 and TRBJ1-4; 10 bases are a match to TRBD1. CDR3 length: 14 amino acids. V was pared by 2 bases and J by 10 bases, with 5 bases of the junction left unmatched. Per the germline V gene, CDR1 is SGHRS and CDR2 is YFSETQ. CDR3: CASSFLGTGVKLFF. The CDR3 nucleotides read TGCGCCAGCAGCTTTCTCGGGACAGGGGTAAAACTGTTTTTT.

In this sample, this clone turned up once. The chain combines TRBV10-3 with TRBJ2-7, with a possible D match to TRBD1 (6 bases). CDR3 length equals 12 residues. The germline gives CDR1 ENHRY, CDR2 SYGVKD. Between the trimmed V and J ends, which lost 10 bases and 0 bases, there was a span of 10 bases. CDR3 bases: TGTGCCAGTACAGGGAGCTCCTACGAGCAGTACGTC. This encodes CASTGSSYEQYV.

This chain joins TRBV9 and TRBJ1-2, with TRBD1 matching over 9 bases. CDR1 is SGDLS, CDR2 YYNGEE, per germline. The CDR3 extends over 13 amino acids. V lost 3 bases, J lost 6 bases, and 3 bases stayed unmatched. As DNA, the CDR3 is TGTGCCAGCAGCGCCCACAGGGGGCATGGCTACACCTTC. It translates to CASSAHRGHGYTF.

V gene TRBV19 combines with J gene TRBJ1-1; D not certain. This CDR3 is built from 13 residues. The V end was cut by 4 bases, the J end by 0 bases, with 6 bases between. In germline, CDR1 is LNHDA, CDR2 SQIVND (reference sequence). The CDR3 sequence: CASSNSLNTEAFF. DNA of the CDR3: TGTGCCAGTAGTAACAGCCTGAACACTGAAGCTTTCTTT.

The V call is TRBV5-1, the J call TRBJ2-7; possible D gene TRBD2, 6 bases. Germline CDR1 reads SGHRS; CDR2 reads YFSETQ. This CDR3 is built from 17 residues. Trimming removed 4 bases at V and 2 bases at J, with 22 bases between. CDR3 residues: CASSHDVWGREAYEQYV. DNA for the CDR3: TGCGCCAGCAGCCATGACGTGTGGGGCAGGGAGGCCTACGAGCAGTACGTC.

The chain combines TRBV19 with TRBJ1-6, with TRBD1 matching 10 bases. The germline CDR1 and CDR2 sequences are LNHDA and SQIVND (reference sequence). The CDR3 length is 15 residues. The V and J ends lost 5 bases and 7 bases, in that order; junction bases with no gene match: 5. The CDR3 loop reads CASSPSTGGNSPLHF. The CDR3 coding sequence is TGTGCCAGTAGTCCTTCGACAGGGGGCAATTCACCCCTCCACTTT. The whole variable domain, filled in from reference TRBV19 and TRBJ1-6, reads DGGITQSPKYLFRKEGQNVTLSCEQNLNHDAMYWYRQDPGQGLRLIYYSQIVNDFQKGDIAEGYSVSREKKESFPLTVTSAQKNPTAFYLCASSPSTGGNSPLHFGNGTRLTVT.

The gene calls are TRBV27 and TRBJ1-1; TRBD1 matches at 7 bases. Germline loops: CDR1 MNHEY, CDR2 SMNVEV (reference sequence). This CDR3 has 15 residues. J gave up 2 bases and V 10 bases, and 13 bases lay outside the gene matches. CDR3 bases: TGTGCCACCCTCCTGGAGACAGGGCTCAACACTGAAGCTTTCTTT. Encoded protein: CATLLETGLNTEAFF.